Listed below are T cell receptor beta chains from one sample, sequenced in a study of vaccination effects on CD4 cells after COVID-19. Sequencing was performed with immunoSEQ multiplex PCR; in TCRdb, only in-frame clones are kept and a portion is missing. This sample has tens of thousands of clones; over 70% occur once, and the top ten carry roughly 2%. These receptors lack a known antigen. The sequencing used CD4+ T cells from PBMCs cultured without peptide, collected after COVID-19 vaccination. These receptors were collected from a human donor who received a COVID-19 vaccine. The conserved cysteine and the conserved F or W are not part of the CDR3 here. The order of the fields is V gene, D gene, CDR3 protein. D genes are given only for firm matches.

V: TRBV7-2
D: NA
CDR3: ASSLSGAGSGNTIY

V: TRBV19
D: TRBD1
CDR3: ASTRDRHNTEAF

V: TRBV6-5
D: NA
CDR3: ASSRDLHNQPQH

V: TRBV24-1
D: TRBD2
CDR3: ATRGGGQVTSGEWVETQY

V: TRBV29-1
D: NA
CDR3: SASPSQPDTQY

V: TRBV19
D: TRBD1
CDR3: ASFRTGGASNQPQH

V: TRBV28
D: NA
CDR3: ASSLAWGLGSYGYT

V: TRBV5-1
D: TRBD2
CDR3: ASSLTGGPPETQY

V: TRBV5-1
D: TRBD1
CDR3: ASSFQGDTEAF

V: TRBV5-1
D: NA
CDR3: ASSLGGLSNTEAF

V: TRBV7-2
D: NA
CDR3: ASSPRGGAGNEQF

V: TRBV12-3/TRBV12-4
D: NA
CDR3: ASSKTGNSPLH

V: TRBV6-6
D: NA
CDR3: ASSPFWGEETQY

V: TRBV9
D: TRBD1
CDR3: ASTPTLTGTGGTEAF

V: TRBV19
D: TRBD1
CDR3: ASSVDRSDNQPQH

V: TRBV19
D: TRBD1
CDR3: ASSPRTGEKLF

V: TRBV27
D: TRBD1
CDR3: ASSNQQGVGDYGYT

V: TRBV28
D: NA
CDR3: ASRSPIGGELF

V: TRBV29-1
D: NA
CDR3: SVVGTSVYNEQF

V: TRBV12-3/TRBV12-4
D: NA
CDR3: ASRAGGDTQY